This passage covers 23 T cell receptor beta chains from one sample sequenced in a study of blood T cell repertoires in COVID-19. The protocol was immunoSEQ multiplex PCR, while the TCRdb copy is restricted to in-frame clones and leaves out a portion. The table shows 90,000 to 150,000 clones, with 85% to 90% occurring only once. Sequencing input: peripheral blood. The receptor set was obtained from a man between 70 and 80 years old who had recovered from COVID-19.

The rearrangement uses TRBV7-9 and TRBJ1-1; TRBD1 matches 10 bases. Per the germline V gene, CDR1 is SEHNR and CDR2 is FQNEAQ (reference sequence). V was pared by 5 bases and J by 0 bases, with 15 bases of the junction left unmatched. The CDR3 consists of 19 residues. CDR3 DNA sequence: TGTGCCAGCAGCCTCTACGACGGGACAGGGGACGGGATGAACACTGAAGCTTTCTTT. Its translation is CASSLYDGTGDGMNTEAFF.

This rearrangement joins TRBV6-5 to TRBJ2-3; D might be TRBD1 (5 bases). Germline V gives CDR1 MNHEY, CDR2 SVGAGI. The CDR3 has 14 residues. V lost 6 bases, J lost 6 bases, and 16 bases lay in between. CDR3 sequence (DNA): TGTGCCAGCAGCAGGGATATGCACACGGATACGCAGTATTTT. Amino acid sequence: CASSRDMHTDTQYF.

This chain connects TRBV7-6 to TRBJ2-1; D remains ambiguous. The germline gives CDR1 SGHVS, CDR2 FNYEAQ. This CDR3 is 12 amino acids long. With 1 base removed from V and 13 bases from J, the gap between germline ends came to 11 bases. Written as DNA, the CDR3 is TGTGCCAGCAGCTTAGATTCAGGCCCTCAGTTCTTC. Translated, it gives CASSLDSGPQFF.

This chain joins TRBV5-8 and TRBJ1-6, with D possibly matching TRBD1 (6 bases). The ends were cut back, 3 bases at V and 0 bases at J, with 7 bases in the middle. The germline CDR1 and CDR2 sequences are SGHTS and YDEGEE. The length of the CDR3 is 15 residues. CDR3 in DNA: TGTGCCAGCAGCTCAGGGGACTCCTATAATTCACCCCTCCACTTT. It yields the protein CASSSGDSYNSPLHF. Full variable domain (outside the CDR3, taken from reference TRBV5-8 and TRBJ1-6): EAGVTQSPTHLIKTRGQQATLRCSPISGHTSVYWYQQALGLGLQFLLWYDEGEERNRGNFPPRFSGRQFPNYSSELNVNALELEDSALYLCASSSGDSYNSPLHFGNGTRLTVT.

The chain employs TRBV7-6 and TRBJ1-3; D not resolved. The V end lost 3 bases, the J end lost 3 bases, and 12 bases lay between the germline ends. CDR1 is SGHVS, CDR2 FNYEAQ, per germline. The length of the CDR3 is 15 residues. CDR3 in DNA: TGTGCCAGCAGCTTCGGGGTAGAAGGTGGAAACACCATATATTTT. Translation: CASSFGVEGGNTIYF.

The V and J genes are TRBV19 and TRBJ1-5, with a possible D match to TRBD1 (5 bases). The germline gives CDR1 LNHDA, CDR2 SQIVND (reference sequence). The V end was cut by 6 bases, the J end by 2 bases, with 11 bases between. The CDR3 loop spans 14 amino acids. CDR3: CASRGRGGNQPQHF. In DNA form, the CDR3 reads TGTGCCAGTAGGGGGAGGGGTGGCAATCAGCCCCAGCATTTT.

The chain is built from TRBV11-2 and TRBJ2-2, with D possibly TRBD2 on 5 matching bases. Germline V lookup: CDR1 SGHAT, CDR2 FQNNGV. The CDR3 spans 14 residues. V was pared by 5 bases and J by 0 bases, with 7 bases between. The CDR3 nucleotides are TGTGCCAGCAGCGCGGGTCCGAACACCGGGGAGCTGTTTTTT. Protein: CASSAGPNTGELFF.

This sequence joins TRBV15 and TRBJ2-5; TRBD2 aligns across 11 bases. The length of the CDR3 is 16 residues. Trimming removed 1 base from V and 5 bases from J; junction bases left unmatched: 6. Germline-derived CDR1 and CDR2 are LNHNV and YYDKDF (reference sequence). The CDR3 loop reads CATSRGGTSGPETQYF. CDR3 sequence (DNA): TGTGCCACCAGCAGAGGAGGGACTAGCGGCCCTGAGACCCAGTACTTC.

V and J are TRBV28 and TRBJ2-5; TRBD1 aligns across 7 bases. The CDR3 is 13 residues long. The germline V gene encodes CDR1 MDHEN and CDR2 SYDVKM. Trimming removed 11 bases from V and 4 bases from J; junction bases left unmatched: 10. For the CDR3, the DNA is TGTGCCGGAAGCGAGACAGGGAGAGAGACCCAGTACTTC. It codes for CAGSETGRETQYF.

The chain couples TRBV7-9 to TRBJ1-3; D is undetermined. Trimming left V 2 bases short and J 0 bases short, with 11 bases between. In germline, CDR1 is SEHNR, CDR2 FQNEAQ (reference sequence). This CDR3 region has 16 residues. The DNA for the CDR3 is TGTGCCAGCAGCTTAAGAGAGGTTCACTCTGGAAACACCATATATTTT. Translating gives CASSLREVHSGNTIYF.

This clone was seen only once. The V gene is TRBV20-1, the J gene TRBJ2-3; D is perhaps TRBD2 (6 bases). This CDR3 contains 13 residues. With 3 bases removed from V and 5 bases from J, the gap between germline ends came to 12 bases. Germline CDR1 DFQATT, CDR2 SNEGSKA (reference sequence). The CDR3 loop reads CSASPPGVDTQYF. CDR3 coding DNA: TGCAGTGCTAGTCCCCCGGGGGTAGATACGCAGTATTTT.

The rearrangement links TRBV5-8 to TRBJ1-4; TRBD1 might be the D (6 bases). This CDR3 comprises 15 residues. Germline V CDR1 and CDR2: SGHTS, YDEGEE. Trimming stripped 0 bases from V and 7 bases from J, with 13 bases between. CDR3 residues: CASSLGETGGEKLFF. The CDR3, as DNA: TGTGCCAGCAGCTTGGGCGAGACAGGTGGTGAAAAACTGTTTTTT.

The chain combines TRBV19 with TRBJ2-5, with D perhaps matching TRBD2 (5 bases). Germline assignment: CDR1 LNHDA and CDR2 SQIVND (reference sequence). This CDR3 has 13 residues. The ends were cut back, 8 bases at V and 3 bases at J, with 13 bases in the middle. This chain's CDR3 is CASQTRGEETQYF. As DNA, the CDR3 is TGTGCCAGTCAAACTCGGGGAGAAGAGACCCAGTACTTC.

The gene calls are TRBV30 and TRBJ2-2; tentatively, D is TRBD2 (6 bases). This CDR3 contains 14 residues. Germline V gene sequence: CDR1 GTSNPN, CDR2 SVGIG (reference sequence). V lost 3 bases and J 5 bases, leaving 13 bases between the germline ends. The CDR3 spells CAWREGYLTGELFF. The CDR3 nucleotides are TGTGCCTGGAGGGAGGGCTACCTTACCGGGGAGCTGTTTTTT. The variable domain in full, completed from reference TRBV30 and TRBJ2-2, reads SQTIHQWPATLVQPVGSPLSLECTVEGTSNPNLYWYRQAAGRGLQLLFYSVGIGQISSEVPQNLSASRPQDRQFILSSKKLLLSDSGFYLCAWREGYLTGELFFGEGSRLTVL.

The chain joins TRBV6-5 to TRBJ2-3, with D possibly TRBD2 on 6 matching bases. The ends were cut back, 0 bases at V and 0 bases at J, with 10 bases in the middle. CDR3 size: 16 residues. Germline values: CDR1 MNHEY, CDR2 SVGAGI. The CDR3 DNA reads TGTGCCAGCAGTTACTCGTGGGGGGTGAGCACAGATACGCAGTATTTT. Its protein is CASSYSWGVSTDTQYF.

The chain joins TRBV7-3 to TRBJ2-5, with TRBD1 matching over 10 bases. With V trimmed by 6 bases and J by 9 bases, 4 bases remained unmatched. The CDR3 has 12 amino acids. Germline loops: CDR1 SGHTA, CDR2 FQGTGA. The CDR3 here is CASSPGQGPQYF. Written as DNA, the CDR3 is TGTGCCAGCAGTCCGGGACAGGGGCCCCAGTACTTC. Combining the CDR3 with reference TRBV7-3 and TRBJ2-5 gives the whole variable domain GAGVSQTPSNKVTEKGKYVELRCDPISGHTALYWYRQSLGQGPEFLIYFQGTGAADDSGLPNDRFFAVRPEGSVSTLKIQRTERGDSAVYLCASSPGQGPQYFGPGTRLLVL.

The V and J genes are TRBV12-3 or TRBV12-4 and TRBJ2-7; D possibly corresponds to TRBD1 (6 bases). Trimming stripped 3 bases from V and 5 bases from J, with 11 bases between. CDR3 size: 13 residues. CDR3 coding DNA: TGTGCCAGCAGTTTTTACAGGGTCCACGAGCAGTACTTC. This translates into CASSFYRVHEQYF.

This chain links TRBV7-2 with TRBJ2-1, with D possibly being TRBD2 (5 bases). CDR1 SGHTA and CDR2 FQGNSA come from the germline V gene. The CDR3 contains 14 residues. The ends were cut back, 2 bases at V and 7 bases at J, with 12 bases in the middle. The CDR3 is CASSLWTDSNEQFF. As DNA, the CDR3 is TGTGCCAGCAGCTTATGGACTGATTCAAATGAGCAGTTCTTC.

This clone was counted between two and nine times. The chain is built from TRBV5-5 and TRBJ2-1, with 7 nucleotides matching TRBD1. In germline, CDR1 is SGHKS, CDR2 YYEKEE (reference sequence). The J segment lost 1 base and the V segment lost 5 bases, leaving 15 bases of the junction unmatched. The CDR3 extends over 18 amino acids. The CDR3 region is CASSSRQTGFGSYNEQFF. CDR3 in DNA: TGTGCCAGCAGTTCGCGCCAGACAGGGTTTGGTTCCTACAATGAGCAGTTCTTC. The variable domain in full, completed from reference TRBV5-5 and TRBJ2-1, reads DAGVTQSPTHLIKTRGQQVTLRCSPISGHKSVSWYQQVLGQGPQFIFQYYEKEERGRGNFPDRFSARQFPNYSSELNVNALLLGDSALYLCASSSRQTGFGSYNEQFFGPGTRLTVL.

In nucleotides, the CDR3 is TGTGCCAGCAGCGTAGGGGGGACTTATACCCATGGCATTCAGTACTTC. Its protein is CASSVGGTYTHGIQYF. The chain combines TRBV9 with TRBJ2-4; TRBD2 is a possible D gene (6 bases). The V and J ends lost 0 bases and 9 bases respectively, with 19 bases between them. Per germline, CDR1 SGDLS and CDR2 YYNGEE. CDR3 length: 16 amino acids.

Here the CDR3 reads CASSSSTGLDAFF. CDR3 nucleotides: TGTGCCAGCAGCTCATCGACAGGATTAGACGCTTTCTTT. The chain uses TRBV7-2 and TRBJ1-1; possibly TRBD1 for D (6 bases). V lost 4 bases to trimming and J lost 11 bases, with 17 bases between them. The germline gives CDR1 SGHTA, CDR2 FQGNSA. The CDR3 loop spans 13 amino acids.

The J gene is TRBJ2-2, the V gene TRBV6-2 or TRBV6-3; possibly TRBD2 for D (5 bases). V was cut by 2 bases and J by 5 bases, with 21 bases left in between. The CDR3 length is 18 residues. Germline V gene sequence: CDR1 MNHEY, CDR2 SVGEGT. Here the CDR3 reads CASSYGREFKDRTGELFF. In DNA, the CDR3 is TGTGCCAGCAGTTACGGAAGGGAGTTCAAGGATCGGACCGGGGAGCTGTTTTTT.

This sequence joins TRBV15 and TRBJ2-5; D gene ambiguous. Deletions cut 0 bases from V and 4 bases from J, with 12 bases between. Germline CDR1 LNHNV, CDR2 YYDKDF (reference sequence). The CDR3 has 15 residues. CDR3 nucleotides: TGTGCCACCAGCAGAGATCTCTCTCCGCGAGAGACCCAGTACTTC. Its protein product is CATSRDLSPRETQYF.